Each of the 5 T cell receptor beta chains below was sequenced from the same sample in a study of cytomegalovirus exposure and HLA in healthy donors. TCRdb's table, derived via immunoSEQ multiplex PCR, lists solely in-frame clones and lacks some. The sample shows 50,000 or so clones, roughly nine tenths of them seen only once. The sample taken for sequencing was PBMCs. The receptors derive from a woman aged 18-35 years in good health and CMV-seropositive.

V gene TRBV2 combines with J gene TRBJ1-5, with 7 nucleotides matching TRBD1. Germline CDR1 SNHLY, CDR2 FYNNEI. With V trimmed by 6 bases and J by 7 bases, 18 bases remained unmatched. The CDR3 is 17 residues long. The CDR3 DNA is TGTGCCAGCAGGGGAGTGACAGGGCTCGGGTCTGGGCAGCCCCAGCATTTT. Translation: CASRGVTGLGSGQPQHF.

The CDR3 region is CASSVGWGAYEQYF. The CDR3 DNA reads as TGTGCCAGCAGCGTAGGTTGGGGCGCTTACGAGCAGTACTTC. The gene calls are TRBV9 and TRBJ2-7; maybe TRBD1 (5 bases). CDR3 size: 14 residues. V lost 0 bases and J lost 4, with 11 bases in between. Germline lookup yields CDR1 SGDLS and CDR2 YYNGEE.

V is TRBV9 and J is TRBJ1-1, with a tentative D call TRBD1 (5 bases). Trimming left V 0 bases short and J 8 bases short, with 8 bases between. The CDR3 totals 12 residues. CDR1 and CDR2 from the germline V gene are SGDLS and YYNGEE. In DNA form, the CDR3 reads TGTGCCAGCAGCGTAGTCACAGGAGAAGCTTTCTTT. Translated: CASSVVTGEAFF.

The gene calls are TRBV6-1 and TRBJ1-5, with D tentatively TRBD1 (6 bases). The length of the CDR3 is 15 residues. Germline values: CDR1 MNHNS, CDR2 SASEGT. The V end was cut by 0 bases, the J end by 7 bases, with 13 bases between. Written as DNA, the CDR3 is TGTGCCAGCAGTGAAGCCGGGGGGGCTGGGCAGCCCCAGCATTTT. It encodes CASSEAGGAGQPQHF.

The chain uses TRBV9 and TRBJ2-1; weak D call: TRBD2 (6 bases). The germline V gene encodes CDR1 SGDLS and CDR2 YYNGEE. The length of the CDR3 is 13 residues. V was cut by 4 bases and J by 12 bases, with 17 bases left in between. The CDR3 is CASSKGLGGPQFF. The DNA of the CDR3 is TGTGCCAGCAGCAAGGGACTCGGGGGTCCGCAGTTCTTC.